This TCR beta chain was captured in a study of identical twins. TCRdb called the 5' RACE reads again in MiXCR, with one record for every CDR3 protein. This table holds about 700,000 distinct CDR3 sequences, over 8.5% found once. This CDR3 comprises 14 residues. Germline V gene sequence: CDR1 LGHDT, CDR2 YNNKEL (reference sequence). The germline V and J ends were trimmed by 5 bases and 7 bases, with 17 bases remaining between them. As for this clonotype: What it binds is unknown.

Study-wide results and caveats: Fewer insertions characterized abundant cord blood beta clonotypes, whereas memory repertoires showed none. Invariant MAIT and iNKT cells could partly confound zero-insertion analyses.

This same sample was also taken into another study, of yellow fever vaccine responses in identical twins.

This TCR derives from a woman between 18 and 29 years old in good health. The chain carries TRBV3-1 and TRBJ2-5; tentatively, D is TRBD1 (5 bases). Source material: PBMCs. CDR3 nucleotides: TGTGCCAGCAGCTACGTCTTAGGGGTGGGGACCCAGTACTTC. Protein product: CASSYVLGVGTQYF.